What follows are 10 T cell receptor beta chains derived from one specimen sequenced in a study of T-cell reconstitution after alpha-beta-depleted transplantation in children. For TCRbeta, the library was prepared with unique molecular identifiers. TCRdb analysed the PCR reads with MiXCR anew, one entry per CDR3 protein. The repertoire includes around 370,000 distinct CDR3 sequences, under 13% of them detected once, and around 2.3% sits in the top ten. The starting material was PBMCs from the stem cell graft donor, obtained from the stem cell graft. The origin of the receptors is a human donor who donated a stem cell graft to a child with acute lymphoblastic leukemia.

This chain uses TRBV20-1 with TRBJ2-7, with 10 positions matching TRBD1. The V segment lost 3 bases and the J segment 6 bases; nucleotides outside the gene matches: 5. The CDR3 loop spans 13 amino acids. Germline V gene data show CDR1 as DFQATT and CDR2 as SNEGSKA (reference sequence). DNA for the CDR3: TGCAGTGCTAGTATCGGGGACAGGGGCGAGCAGTACTTC. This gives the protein CSASIGDRGEQYF.

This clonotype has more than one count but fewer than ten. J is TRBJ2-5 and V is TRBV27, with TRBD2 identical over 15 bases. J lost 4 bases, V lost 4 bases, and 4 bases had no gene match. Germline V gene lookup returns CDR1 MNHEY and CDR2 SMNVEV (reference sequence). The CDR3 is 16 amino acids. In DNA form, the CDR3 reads TGTGCCAGCAGTTCCAGGACTAGCGGGAGGGCAGAGACCCAGTACTTC. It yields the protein CASSSRTSGRAETQYF.

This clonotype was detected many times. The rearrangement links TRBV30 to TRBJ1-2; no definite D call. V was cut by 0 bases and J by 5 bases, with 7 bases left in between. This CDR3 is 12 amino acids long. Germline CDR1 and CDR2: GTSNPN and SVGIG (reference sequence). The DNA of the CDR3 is TGTGCCTGGAGTGTACTGGGTTATGGCTACACCTTC. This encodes CAWSVLGYGYTF.

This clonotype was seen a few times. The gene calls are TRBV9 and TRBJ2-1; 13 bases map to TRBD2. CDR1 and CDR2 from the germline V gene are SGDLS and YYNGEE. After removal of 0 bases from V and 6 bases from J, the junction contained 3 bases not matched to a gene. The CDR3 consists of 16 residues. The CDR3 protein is CASSVAGLAGVNEQFF. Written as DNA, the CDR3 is TGTGCCAGCAGCGTAGCAGGACTAGCGGGAGTCAATGAGCAGTTCTTC.

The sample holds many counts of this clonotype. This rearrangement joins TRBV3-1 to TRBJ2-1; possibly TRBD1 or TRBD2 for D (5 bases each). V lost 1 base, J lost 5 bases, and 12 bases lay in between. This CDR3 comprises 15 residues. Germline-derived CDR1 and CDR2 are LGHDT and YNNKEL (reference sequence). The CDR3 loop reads CASSQVPGRHNEQFF. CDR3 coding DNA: TGTGCCAGCAGCCAAGTTCCGGGACGTCACAATGAGCAGTTCTTC.

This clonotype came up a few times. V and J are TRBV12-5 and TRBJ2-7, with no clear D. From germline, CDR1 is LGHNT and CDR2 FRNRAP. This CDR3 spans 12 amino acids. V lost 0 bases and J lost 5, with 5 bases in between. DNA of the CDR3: TGTGCTAGTGGTTTGGTCATGGACGAGCAGTACTTC. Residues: CASGLVMDEQYF.

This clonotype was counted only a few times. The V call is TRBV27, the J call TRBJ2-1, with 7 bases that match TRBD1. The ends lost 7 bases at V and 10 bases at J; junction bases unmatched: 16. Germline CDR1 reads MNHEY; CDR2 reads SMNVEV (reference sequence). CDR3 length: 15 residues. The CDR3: CASTSGGFVTGEQFF. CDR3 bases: TGTGCCAGCACCTCAGGGGGATTTGTTACTGGGGAGCAGTTCTTC.

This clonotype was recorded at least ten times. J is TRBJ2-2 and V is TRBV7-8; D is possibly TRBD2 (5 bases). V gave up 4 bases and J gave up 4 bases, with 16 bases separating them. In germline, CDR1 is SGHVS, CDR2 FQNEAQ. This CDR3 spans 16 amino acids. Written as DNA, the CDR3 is TGTGCCAGCAGCTCCAAACGGGATCGATTCACCGGGGAGCTGTTTTTT. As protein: CASSSKRDRFTGELFF. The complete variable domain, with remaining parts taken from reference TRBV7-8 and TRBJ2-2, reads GAGVSQSPRYKVAKRGQDVALRCDPISGHVSLFWYQQALGQGPEFLTYFQNEAQLDKSGLPSDRFFAERPEGSVSTLKIQRTQQEDSAVYLCASSSKRDRFTGELFFGEGSRLTVL.

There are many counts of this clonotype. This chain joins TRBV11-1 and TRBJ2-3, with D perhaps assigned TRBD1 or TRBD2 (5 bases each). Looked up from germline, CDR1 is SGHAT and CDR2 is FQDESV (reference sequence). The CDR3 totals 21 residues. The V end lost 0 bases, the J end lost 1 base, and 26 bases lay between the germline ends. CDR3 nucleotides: TGTGCCAGCAGCTTAGCGCTGGGGGATTTTTCTGGACGCCGACGCACAGATACGCAGTATTTT. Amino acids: CASSLALGDFSGRRRTDTQYF.

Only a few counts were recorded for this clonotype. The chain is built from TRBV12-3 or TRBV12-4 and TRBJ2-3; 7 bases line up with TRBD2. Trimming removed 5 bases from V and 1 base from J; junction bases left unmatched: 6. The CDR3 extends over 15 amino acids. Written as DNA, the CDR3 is TGTGCCAGCAGTGGACTAGTGGCGGGCACAGATACGCAGTATTTT. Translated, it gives CASSGLVAGTDTQYF.